Each of the 27 T cell receptor beta chains below was sequenced from the same sample in a study of blood T cell repertoires in COVID-19. Only in-frame clones appear in the TCRdb table, and some are missing; sequencing was by immunoSEQ multiplex PCR. This sample has 60,000 to 85,000 clones, with just under 85% found just once. The sequencing sample was made of peripheral blood. Receptor source: a man aged 70 or older with acute or convalescent COVID-19.

V gene TRBV6-5 combines with J gene TRBJ1-1; TRBD1 agrees at 8 bases. The junction had 8 bases not matched to a gene; V was cut back by 6 bases and J by 5 bases. This CDR3 is 14 amino acids long. Looked up from germline, CDR1 is MNHEY and CDR2 is SVGAGI. CDR3 amino acids: CASRPDRGGTEAFF. The CDR3 bases are TGTGCCAGCAGACCCGACAGGGGAGGAACTGAAGCTTTCTTT.

The chain carries TRBV28 and TRBJ1-4; D may be TRBD1 (5 bases). V was shortened by 6 bases and J by 4 bases, with 9 bases between the two germline ends. CDR3 length: 13 residues. Germline V lookup: CDR1 MDHEN, CDR2 SYDVKM. CDR3 nucleotide sequence: TGTGCCAGCAGCACAGGTTATAATGAAAAACTGTTTTTT. Protein product: CASSTGYNEKLFF.

The rearrangement links TRBV3-1 (or the pseudogene TRBV3-2) to TRBJ1-1; 7 bases are a match to TRBD1. Germline values: CDR1 LGHDT, CDR2 YNNKEL (reference sequence). With V trimmed by 3 bases and J by 11 bases, 15 bases remained unmatched. The CDR3 contains 15 residues. The CDR3 nucleotides are TGTGCCAGCAGCCAGACCCCCGGACAGGCCCGATTGGCTTTCTTT. Translation: CASSQTPGQARLAFF.

The chain links TRBV7-6 to TRBJ1-2, with D hard to call. Germline assignment: CDR1 SGHVS and CDR2 FNYEAQ. V was trimmed by 1 base and J by 5 bases, leaving 8 bases between them. The CDR3 has 13 residues. The CDR3 protein is CASSLETRYGYTF. The CDR3 bases are TGTGCCAGCAGCTTAGAGACTCGTTATGGCTACACCTTC.

This chain uses TRBV6-5 with TRBJ2-7, with 9 nucleotides matching TRBD1. Germline loops: CDR1 MNHEY, CDR2 SVGAGI. The CDR3 extends over 15 amino acids. The junction had 10 bases not matched to a gene; V was cut back by 5 bases and J by 5 bases. Written as DNA, the CDR3 is TGTGCCAGCAGTCCCTTAGGGACAGGGATCGACGAGCAGTACTTC. Protein sequence: CASSPLGTGIDEQYF.

The gene calls are TRBV7-2 and TRBJ2-1, with a tentative D call TRBD2 (6 bases). V dropped 2 bases and J dropped 10 bases, with 24 bases sitting between them. Looked up from germline, CDR1 is SGHTA and CDR2 is FQGNSA. This CDR3 comprises 17 residues. In nucleotides, the CDR3 is TGTGCCAGCAGCTTACTGTCGGTTGGAGGGCCCACAGGAGAGCAGTTCTTC. Its translation: CASSLLSVGGPTGEQFF.

The rearrangement links TRBV7-3 to TRBJ2-1; D is possibly TRBD2 (5 bases). CDR3 length: 14 amino acids. Germline V CDR1 and CDR2: SGHTA, FQGTGA. Trimming removed 1 base from V and 6 bases from J, with 10 bases in between. The CDR3 sequence: CASSLSLAGNEQFF. Here the CDR3 DNA reads TGTGCCAGCAGCTTAAGTCTTGCGGGCAATGAGCAGTTCTTC.

This clone was counted between two and nine times. The chain is built from TRBV12-3 or TRBV12-4 and TRBJ2-7; the D is unclear. V was pared by 5 bases and J by 2 bases, with 10 bases between. The CDR3 contains 13 residues. The CDR3 spells CASSGSTAYEQYF. The CDR3 nucleotides are TGTGCCAGCAGTGGTAGTACCGCCTACGAGCAGTACTTC.

V is TRBV3-1 (or the pseudogene TRBV3-2) and J is TRBJ2-3; perhaps TRBD2 as D (5 bases). This CDR3 has 12 amino acids. V dropped 1 base and J dropped 9 bases, with 8 bases sitting between them. The germline V gene encodes CDR1 LGHDT and CDR2 YNNKEL (reference sequence). The CDR3 nucleotides read TGTGCCAGCAGCCAAGGGACTTCAACGCAGTATTTT. This sequence encodes CASSQGTSTQYF.

This clone was seen just once. The chain uses TRBV12-3 or TRBV12-4 and TRBJ2-3; TRBD2 aligns across 7 bases. With V trimmed by 6 bases and J by 6 bases, 3 bases remained unmatched. CDR3 length: 12 residues. In DNA form, the CDR3 reads TGTGCCAGCAGCCCCGGGGGGGATACGCAGTATTTT. Protein product: CASSPGGDTQYF.

V usage is TRBV9 and J usage is TRBJ1-3, with 10 bases aligning to TRBD1. The J segment lost 7 bases and the V segment lost 3 bases, leaving 7 bases of the junction unmatched. CDR1 is SGDLS, CDR2 YYNGEE, per germline. The CDR3 extends over 15 amino acids. The CDR3 spells CASSAGQGVGNTIYF. DNA for the CDR3: TGTGCCAGCAGCGCCGGACAGGGGGTCGGGAACACCATATATTTT. Variable domain in full (rest from reference TRBV9 and TRBJ1-3): DSGVTQTPKHLITATGQRVTLRCSPRSGDLSVYWYQQSLDQGLQFLIQYYNGEERAKGNILERFSAQQFPDLHSELNLSSLELGDSALYFCASSAGQGVGNTIYFGEGSWLTVV.

The chain is built from TRBV28 and TRBJ1-3, with D uncertain. CDR1 MDHEN and CDR2 SYDVKM come from the germline V gene. The ends were cut back, 5 bases at V and 4 bases at J, with 9 bases in the middle. The CDR3 sequence is 13 residues long. CDR3: CASSLPPGNTIYF. As DNA, the CDR3 is TGTGCCAGCAGTCTCCCCCCCGGAAACACCATATATTTT.

This sequence joins TRBV11-2 and TRBJ2-5; TRBD2 agrees at 7 bases. The V gene end was trimmed by 5 bases and the J gene end by 5 bases; junction bases not matched to a gene: 11. This CDR3 comprises 15 residues. Germline CDR1 SGHAT, CDR2 FQNNGV. CDR3: CASSPAGLVAETQYF. CDR3 DNA: TGTGCCAGCAGCCCCGCCGGACTAGTCGCCGAGACCCAGTACTTC.

V usage is TRBV27 and J usage is TRBJ2-2, with 11 positions matching TRBD2. The V gene end was trimmed by 3 bases and the J gene end by 3 bases; junction bases not matched to a gene: 3. From germline, CDR1 is MNHEY and CDR2 SMNVEV (reference sequence). CDR3 length equals 16 residues. The CDR3 DNA reads as TGTGCCAGCAGTTTGACTAGCGGGGCCGACACCGGGGAGCTGTTTTTT. It encodes CASSLTSGADTGELFF.

The V and J genes are TRBV6-6 and TRBJ1-5, with 8 bases aligning to TRBD1. CDR1 MNHNY and CDR2 SVGAGI come from the germline V gene (reference sequence). V shed 5 bases and J 3 bases; nucleotides not matched to a gene: 12. The CDR3 covers 17 residues. The CDR3 spells CASSGSRQGYYNQPQHF. Here the CDR3 DNA reads TGTGCCAGCAGTGGATCAAGACAGGGGTACTACAATCAGCCCCAGCATTTT.

The sample holds one count of this clone. The chain has TRBV28 and TRBJ2-1; TRBD1 matches 8 bases. Germline CDR1 reads MDHEN; CDR2 reads SYDVKM. The CDR3 consists of 17 residues. Trimming cost V 7 bases and J 0 bases; bases outside gene matches: 11. As DNA, the CDR3 is TGTGCCAGCACCAGGGGGCTCGCAGGCGGCTCCTACAATGAGCAGTTCTTC. It translates to CASTRGLAGGSYNEQFF.

J is TRBJ2-5 and V is TRBV5-6, with 13 nucleotides matching TRBD2. V lost 3 bases to trimming and J lost 5 bases; unmatched junction nucleotides: 7. This CDR3 comprises 16 residues. Germline V lookup: CDR1 SGHDT, CDR2 YYEEEE. Here the CDR3 DNA reads TGTGCCAGCAGCTCAAGGACTAGCGGGAGCAGGGAGACCCAGTACTTC. Translation gives CASSSRTSGSRETQYF.

The count of this clone is one. The chain links TRBV5-1 to TRBJ2-2, with 9 bases matching TRBD2. The CDR3 covers 15 residues. The germline V gene encodes CDR1 SGHRS and CDR2 YFSETQ. V lost 4 bases and J lost 7; bases outside the gene matches: 8. DNA for the CDR3: TGCGCCAGCAGCCGACTAGCGGAGGGGGTCGGGGAGCTGTTTTTT. Translated, it gives CASSRLAEGVGELFF.

V usage is TRBV5-1 and J usage is TRBJ2-7, with TRBD2 as a possible D gene (6 bases). V lost 1 base to trimming and J lost 0 bases, with 11 bases between them. From germline, CDR1 is SGHRS and CDR2 YFSETQ. This CDR3 comprises 15 residues. The CDR3 region has the DNA TGCGCCAGCAGCTTGATGAGTAGCGGCTCCTACGAGCAGTACTTC. Its translation: CASSLMSSGSYEQYF.

This chain joins TRBV4-1 and TRBJ1-5; D is unresolved. V gave up 1 base and J gave up 7 bases, with 8 bases separating them. CDR3 size: 13 residues. The germline V gene has CDR1 MGHRA and CDR2 YSYEKL. The CDR3 bases are TGCGCCAGCAGCCAAGCGGGTTGGCAGCCCCAGCATTTT. Amino acids: CASSQAGWQPQHF.

The genes are TRBV6-4 and TRBJ2-7, with TRBD2 identical over 10 bases. The CDR3 runs 20 residues. The V segment lost 0 bases and the J segment 5 bases; nucleotides outside the gene matches: 19. Germline CDR1 and CDR2: MRHNA and SNTAGT. CDR3 sequence: CASSDSGPMSGRALENEQYF. The DNA for the CDR3 is TGTGCCAGCAGTGACTCGGGCCCAATGAGCGGGAGGGCCTTAGAAAACGAGCAGTACTTC.

J is TRBJ2-3 and V is TRBV25-1, with 8 bases that match TRBD1. Unmatched junction bases numbered 17, after V lost 9 bases and J lost 9 bases. This CDR3 is 15 amino acids long. In germline, CDR1 is MGHDK, CDR2 SYGVNS. This CDR3 reads CASRPGTGAIGTQYF. The CDR3 DNA sequence: TGTGCCAGTCGTCCCGGGACAGGCGCAATTGGGACGCAGTATTTT.

The rearrangement uses TRBV23-1 and TRBJ2-3, with D possibly TRBD1 on 5 matching bases. TRBV23-1 is flagged as an ORF with uncertain function. The CDR3 contains 15 residues. The V and J ends lost 0 bases and 6 bases respectively, with 13 bases between them. CDR3 in DNA: TGCGCCAGCAGTCAATCGCAACCAGGGCCGGATACGCAGTATTTT. It codes for CASSQSQPGPDTQYF.

The genes are TRBV18 and TRBJ2-1; 13 bases line up with TRBD2. Germline lookup yields CDR1 KGHSH and CDR2 LQKENI. This CDR3 is 15 amino acids long. Germline trimming cut 3 bases from V and 10 bases from J; bases unmatched to any gene: 6. The CDR3 DNA follows: TGTGCCAGCTCACCTAGGACTAGCGGGAGTGAGGAGCAGTTCTTC. Amino acids: CASSPRTSGSEEQFF.

The V call is TRBV2, the J call TRBJ2-7, with a possible D match to TRBD1 (5 bases). Germline values: CDR1 SNHLY, CDR2 FYNNEI. Trimming removed 4 bases from V and 4 bases from J, with 20 bases in between. The CDR3 runs 16 residues. CDR3 DNA: TGTGCCAGCAGTGTAGACGGTCAGGGCACACCTTACGAGCAGTACTTC. Protein sequence: CASSVDGQGTPYEQYF.

The chain has TRBV19 and TRBJ2-3; D is perhaps TRBD1 (6 bases). Trimming removed 5 bases from V and 0 bases from J, with 12 bases in between. Germline V lookup: CDR1 LNHDA, CDR2 SQIVND (reference sequence). The CDR3 consists of 15 residues. CDR3 sequence (DNA): TGTGCCAGTAGTCTCAGACAGGTTAGCACAGATACGCAGTATTTT. Amino acids: CASSLRQVSTDTQYF.

This chain connects TRBV9 to TRBJ2-2; 7 nucleotides agree with TRBD2. The germline V gene has CDR1 SGDLS and CDR2 YYNGEE. The CDR3 spans 17 residues. The J segment lost 3 bases and the V segment lost 4 bases, leaving 12 bases of the junction unmatched. DNA of the CDR3: TGTGCCAGCAGCACTACCTCGGGGGGAGCCGACACCGGGGAGCTGTTTTTT. As protein: CASSTTSGGADTGELFF.